This TCR beta chain is from a study of T cells in Graves' hyperthyroidism and ophthalmopathy. The study left out patients who had uncontrolled infection, other autoimmune disease, pregnancy or lactation. Diagnoses were made from clinical symptoms, serum measures (thyroxine and TRAb), thyroid ultrasound and orbital computed tomography. This clonotype was observed many times. Its cognate antigen is unknown. Template material for amplifying TCR beta CDR3 regions consisted of RNA transcripts. HTBI primers were the set used in a first-round RT-PCR of the TCR CDR3. MiXCR was run by TCRdb on the multiplex PCR reads, yielding one entry per CDR3 protein. The sample consists of 700,000 or so distinct CDR3 sequences, about a sixth of them appearing once. Study-wide results and caveats: Most thyroid clonotypes with frequency above 0.001 were detected in blood. Prediction of ophthalmopathy progression came a median 6.5 months pre-onset.

Germline loops: CDR1 KGHSH, CDR2 LQKENI. The V segment lost 6 bases and the J segment 4 bases; nucleotides outside the gene matches: 14. The CDR3 spans 16 residues. Input material: blood. The clonotype originates from a man aged 18-30 years with Graves' hyperthyroidism. The rearrangement uses TRBV18 and TRBJ1-1; 7 bases are a match to TRBD1. The CDR3 region has the DNA TGTGCCAGCTCGGACCTTCGAGGGGGCGCCGGCACTGAAGCTTTCTTT. It yields the protein CASSDLRGGAGTEAFF.